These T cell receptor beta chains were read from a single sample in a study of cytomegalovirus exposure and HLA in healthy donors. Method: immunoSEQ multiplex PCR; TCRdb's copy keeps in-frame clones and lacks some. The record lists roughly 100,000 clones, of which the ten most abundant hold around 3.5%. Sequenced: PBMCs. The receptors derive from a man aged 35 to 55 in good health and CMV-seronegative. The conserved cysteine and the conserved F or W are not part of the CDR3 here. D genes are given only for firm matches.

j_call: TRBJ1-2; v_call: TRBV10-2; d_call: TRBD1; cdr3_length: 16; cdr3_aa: ASSESGRGPSSRYGYT
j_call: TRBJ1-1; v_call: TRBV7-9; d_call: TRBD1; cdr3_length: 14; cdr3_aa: ASSHGERTGPAEAF
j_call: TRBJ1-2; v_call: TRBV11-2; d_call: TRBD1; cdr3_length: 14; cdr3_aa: ASSSPMTGGDYGYT
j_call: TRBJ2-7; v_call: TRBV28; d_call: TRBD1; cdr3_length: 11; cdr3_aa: ASSSGQSYEQY
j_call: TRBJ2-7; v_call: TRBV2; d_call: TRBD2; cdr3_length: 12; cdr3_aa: ASSEGGGAGEQY
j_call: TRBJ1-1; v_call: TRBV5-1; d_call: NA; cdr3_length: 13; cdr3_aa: ASSLEGVVGTEAF
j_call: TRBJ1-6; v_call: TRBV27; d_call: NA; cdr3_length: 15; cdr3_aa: ASTQGRGRSYNSPLH
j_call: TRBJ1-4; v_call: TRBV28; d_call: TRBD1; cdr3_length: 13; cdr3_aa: ASSSPQGGNEKLF
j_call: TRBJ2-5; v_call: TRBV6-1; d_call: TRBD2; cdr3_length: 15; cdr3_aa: ASSGRTSGGATETQY
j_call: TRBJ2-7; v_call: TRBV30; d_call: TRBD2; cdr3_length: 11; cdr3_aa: ACGGRAIYEQY
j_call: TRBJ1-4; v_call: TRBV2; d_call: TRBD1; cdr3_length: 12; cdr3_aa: ASRPGTGDEKLF
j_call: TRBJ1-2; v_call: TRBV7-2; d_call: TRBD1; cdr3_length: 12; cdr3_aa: ASSKDRMNYGYT
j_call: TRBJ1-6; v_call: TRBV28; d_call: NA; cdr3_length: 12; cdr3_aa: ASSWRPSGSPLH
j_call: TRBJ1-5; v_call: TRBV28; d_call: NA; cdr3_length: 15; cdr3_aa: ASSPLGREGSNQPQH
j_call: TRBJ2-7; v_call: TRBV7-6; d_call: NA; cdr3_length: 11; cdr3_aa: ASSLNGDYEQY
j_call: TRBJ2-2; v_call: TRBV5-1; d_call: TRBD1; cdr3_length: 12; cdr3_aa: ASSPGQGGGELF
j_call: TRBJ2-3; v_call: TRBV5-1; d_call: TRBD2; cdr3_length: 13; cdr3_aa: ASQLGLASTDTQY
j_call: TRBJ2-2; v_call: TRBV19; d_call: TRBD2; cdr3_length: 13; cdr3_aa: ASKEAGVGTGELF
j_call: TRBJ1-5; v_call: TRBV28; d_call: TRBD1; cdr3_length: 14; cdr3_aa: ASSPRQGAVNQPQH
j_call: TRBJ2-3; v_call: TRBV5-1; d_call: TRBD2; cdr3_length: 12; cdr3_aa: ASSFGGYTDTQY
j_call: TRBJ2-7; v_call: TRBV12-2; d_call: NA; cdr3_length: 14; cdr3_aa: ASRLGLGQFGNEQY
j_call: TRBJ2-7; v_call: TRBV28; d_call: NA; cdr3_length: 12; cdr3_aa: ASSPSGSSYEQY